Listed below are T cell receptor beta chains from one sample, sequenced in a study of blood T cell repertoires in COVID-19. Repertoires were generated with immunoSEQ multiplex PCR, while TCRdb's copy carries only in-frame clones and drops some. The sample consists of about 130,000 clones, around 76% of them appearing once. Sequenced material: peripheral blood. The source of these receptors is an older man with COVID-19, enrolled during active disease. Each CDR3 is given with its conserved first and last residue. D genes are given only for firm matches. Size is omitted from some rows. Given values are once, few, many or a class for expanded clones.

CDR3nt: TGTGCCAGCAGCGCCTCAGGGAACTCCTACAATGAGCAGTTCTTC; CDR3aa: CASSASGNSYNEQFF; d_gene: -; v_gene: TRBV9; j_gene: TRBJ2-1; abundance: -
CDR3nt: TGTGCCAGTAGTAAGTACGCGGGAGGCCTGAATGAGCAGTTCTTC; CDR3aa: CASSKYAGGLNEQFF; d_gene: TRBD2; v_gene: TRBV19; j_gene: TRBJ2-1; abundance: -
CDR3nt: TGTGCCAGTAGTTTCAGGGTGGAAGCTTTCTTT; CDR3aa: CASSFRVEAFF; d_gene: -; v_gene: TRBV19; j_gene: TRBJ1-1; abundance: few
CDR3nt: TGTGCCAGCGGGCAGGACTATGGCTACACCTTC; CDR3aa: CASGQDYGYTF; d_gene: -; v_gene: TRBV9; j_gene: TRBJ1-2; abundance: -
CDR3nt: TGTGCCAGCAGCCAATCACAGGGGGCCCAAGAGACCCAGTACTTC; CDR3aa: CASSQSQGAQETQYF; d_gene: TRBD1; v_gene: TRBV11-1; j_gene: TRBJ2-5; abundance: -
CDR3nt: TGTGCCAGCAGCCCATGGGGACTAGCGGGAGTCTACGAGCAGTACTTC; CDR3aa: CASSPWGLAGVYEQYF; d_gene: TRBD2; v_gene: TRBV7-9; j_gene: TRBJ2-7; abundance: -
CDR3nt: TGTGCCAGCACCCCGGGACAGATGAACACTGAAGCTTTCTTT; CDR3aa: CASTPGQMNTEAFF; d_gene: TRBD1; v_gene: TRBV28; j_gene: TRBJ1-1; abundance: -
CDR3nt: TGCGCCAGCAGCTTGGACTACAACAATGAGCAGTTCTTC; CDR3aa: CASSLDYNNEQFF; d_gene: -; v_gene: TRBV5-1; j_gene: TRBJ2-1; abundance: -
CDR3nt: TGTGCCAGTATGGGGGCGGACACTGAAGCTTTCTTT; CDR3aa: CASMGADTEAFF; d_gene: -; v_gene: TRBV19; j_gene: TRBJ1-1; abundance: -
CDR3nt: TGTGCCACAAAGGAGGACGGCACTGAAGCTTTCTTT; CDR3aa: CATKEDGTEAFF; d_gene: -; v_gene: TRBV2; j_gene: TRBJ1-1; abundance: -
CDR3nt: TGTGCCAGCAGCTTGGAGGGACAGGGAGGTGAGACCCAGTACTTC; CDR3aa: CASSLEGQGGETQYF; d_gene: TRBD1; v_gene: TRBV5-8; j_gene: TRBJ2-5; abundance: -
CDR3nt: TGTGCCAGCAGCCGAGGGACAGGGGTTTCTGGAAACACCATATATTTT; CDR3aa: CASSRGTGVSGNTIYF; d_gene: TRBD1; v_gene: TRBV5-6; j_gene: TRBJ1-3; abundance: -
CDR3nt: TGTGCCAGTAGACGACTAGCGGGAGGGGGGTCCTACAATGAGCAGTTCTTC; CDR3aa: CASRRLAGGGSYNEQFF; d_gene: TRBD2; v_gene: TRBV19; j_gene: TRBJ2-1; abundance: -
CDR3nt: TGTGCCAGCAGTCGACTAGCGGATGGCTACGAGCAGTACTTC; CDR3aa: CASSRLADGYEQYF; d_gene: TRBD2; v_gene: TRBV5-6; j_gene: TRBJ2-7; abundance: -
CDR3nt: TGTGCCATCCTTAGCGGGGTGACCTACGAGCAGTACTTC; CDR3aa: CAILSGVTYEQYF; d_gene: TRBD2; v_gene: TRBV28; j_gene: TRBJ2-7; abundance: -
CDR3nt: TGTGCCAGCAGTGGACCCACCGGGACTAGCTCCTACGAGCAGTACTTC; CDR3aa: CASSGPTGTSSYEQYF; d_gene: TRBD2; v_gene: TRBV28; j_gene: TRBJ2-7; abundance: -
CDR3nt: TGTGCCAGCAGTTACTCGGCGGGAGAGCAGTACTTC; CDR3aa: CASSYSAGEQYF; d_gene: -; v_gene: TRBV6-5; j_gene: TRBJ2-7; abundance: -
CDR3nt: TGTGCCAGCAGCCTTGACAGGGGCGAGCAGTACTTC; CDR3aa: CASSLDRGEQYF; d_gene: TRBD1; v_gene: TRBV12-3/TRBV12-4; j_gene: TRBJ2-7; abundance: few
CDR3nt: TGTGCCAGCACCCCTGGACTAGCGGACAATGAGCAGTTCTTC; CDR3aa: CASTPGLADNEQFF; d_gene: TRBD2; v_gene: TRBV27; j_gene: TRBJ2-1; abundance: -
CDR3nt: TGTGCCAGCAGCGCGACTAGTGATATGCAGTTCTTC; CDR3aa: CASSATSDMQFF; d_gene: -; v_gene: TRBV7-2; j_gene: TRBJ2-1; abundance: -